The sequence of this T cell receptor (beta chain) was determined in a study of blood T cell repertoires in COVID-19. About the research overall: Sites across the United States, Italy and Spain contributed samples from acute and convalescent COVID-19. Nucleic acid was either cDNA or gDNA, and it came from T cells, B-cell-depleted T cells, or PBMCs.

As handled by the study authors: Reference gene primer amplification gave nucleated cell count estimates. TCRdb's copy holds only in-frame clones and misses some; the assay was immunoSEQ multiplex PCR. V and J calls and clone size come straight from that table; D and trimming were deduced from the DNA. This table holds 74,000 or so clones, over 80% found once. The ends lost 0 bases at V and 1 base at J; junction bases unmatched: 11. CDR3 size: 19 residues. The germline gives CDR1 SGDLS, CDR2 YYNGEE. This chain connects TRBV9 to TRBJ2-3, with 10 bases matching TRBD2. This receptor was taken from a human donor in a cohort sampled during active COVID-19. Sequencing was performed on peripheral blood. In DNA form, the CDR3 reads TGTGCCAGCAGCGTAGGGCCGAGCGGGAGGGCCCGGGGCACAGATACGCAGTATTTT. This translates into CASSVGPSGRARGTDTQYF. The entire variable domain, with the rest obtained from reference TRBV9 and TRBJ2-3, is as follows: DSGVTQTPKHLITATGQRVTLRCSPRSGDLSVYWYQQSLDQGLQFLIQYYNGEERAKGNILERFSAQQFPDLHSELNLSSLELGDSALYFCASSVGPSGRARGTDTQYFGPGTRLTVL.